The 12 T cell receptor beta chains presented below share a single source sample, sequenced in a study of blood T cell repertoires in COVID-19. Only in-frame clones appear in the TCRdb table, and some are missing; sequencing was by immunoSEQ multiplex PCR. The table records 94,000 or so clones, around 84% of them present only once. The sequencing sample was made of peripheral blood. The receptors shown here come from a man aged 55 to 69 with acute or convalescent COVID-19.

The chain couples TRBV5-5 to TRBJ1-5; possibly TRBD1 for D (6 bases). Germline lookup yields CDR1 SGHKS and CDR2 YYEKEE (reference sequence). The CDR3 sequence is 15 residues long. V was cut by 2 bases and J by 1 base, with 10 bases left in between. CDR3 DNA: TGTGCCAGCAGCTTAAGCGACAGGAGCAATCAGCCCCAGCATTTT. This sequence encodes CASSLSDRSNQPQHF.

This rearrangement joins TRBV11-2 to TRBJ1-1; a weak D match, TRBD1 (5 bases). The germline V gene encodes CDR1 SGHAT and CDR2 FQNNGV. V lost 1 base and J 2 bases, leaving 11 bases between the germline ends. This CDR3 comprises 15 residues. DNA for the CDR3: TGTGCCAGCAGCTTAGCCGGGGGAATTAACACTGAAGCTTTCTTT. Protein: CASSLAGGINTEAFF. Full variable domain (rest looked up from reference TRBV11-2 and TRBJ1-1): EAGVAQSPRYKIIEKRQSVAFWCNPISGHATLYWYQQILGQGPKLLIQFQNNGVVDDSQLPKDRFSAERLKGVDSTLKIQPAKLEDSAVYLCASSLAGGINTEAFFGQGTRLTVV.

CDR3 nucleotides: TGTGCCATAGGCCTTGGGACTAGCGGACAAGAGACCCAGTACTTC. Translated, it gives CAIGLGTSGQETQYF. The V and J genes are TRBV24-1 and TRBJ2-5, with 11 bases lining up with TRBD2. Germline V gene data show CDR1 as KGHDR and CDR2 as SFDVKD. The CDR3 sequence is 15 residues long. The trim removed 11 bases at V and 2 bases at J, leaving 9 bases unmatched.

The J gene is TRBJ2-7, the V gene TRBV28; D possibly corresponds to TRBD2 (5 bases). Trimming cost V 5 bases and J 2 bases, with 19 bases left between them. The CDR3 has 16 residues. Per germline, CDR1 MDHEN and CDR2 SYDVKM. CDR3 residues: CASSPTFTGSPYEQYF. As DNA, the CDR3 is TGTGCCAGCAGTCCCACCTTCACGGGGTCACCCTACGAGCAGTACTTC. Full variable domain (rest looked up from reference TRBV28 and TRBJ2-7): DVKVTQSSRYLVKRTGEKVFLECVQDMDHENMFWYRQDPGLGLRLIYFSYDVKMKEKGDIPEGYSVSREKKERFSLILESASTNQTSMYLCASSPTFTGSPYEQYFGPGTRLTVT.

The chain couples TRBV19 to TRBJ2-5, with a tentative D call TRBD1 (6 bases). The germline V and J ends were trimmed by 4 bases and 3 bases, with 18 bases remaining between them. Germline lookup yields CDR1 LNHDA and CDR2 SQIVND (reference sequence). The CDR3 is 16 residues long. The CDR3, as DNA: TGTGCCAGTAGTACTACCCTGGACAGCGTCAAAGAGACCCAGTACTTC. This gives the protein CASSTTLDSVKETQYF.

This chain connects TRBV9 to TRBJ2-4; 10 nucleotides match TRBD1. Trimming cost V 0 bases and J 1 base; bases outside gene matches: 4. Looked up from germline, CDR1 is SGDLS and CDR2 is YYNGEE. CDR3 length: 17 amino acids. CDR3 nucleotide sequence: TGTGCCAGCAGCGTAGCGGGGGGACAGGGGGCCAAAAACATTCAGTACTTC. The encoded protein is CASSVAGGQGAKNIQYF.

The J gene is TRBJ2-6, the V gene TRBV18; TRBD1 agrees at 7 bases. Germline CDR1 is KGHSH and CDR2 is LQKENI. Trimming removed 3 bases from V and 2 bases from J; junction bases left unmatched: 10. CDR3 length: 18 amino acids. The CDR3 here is CASSPRQGAKTGANVLTF. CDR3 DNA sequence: TGTGCCAGCTCACCCCGACAGGGCGCGAAGACTGGGGCCAACGTCCTGACTTTC.

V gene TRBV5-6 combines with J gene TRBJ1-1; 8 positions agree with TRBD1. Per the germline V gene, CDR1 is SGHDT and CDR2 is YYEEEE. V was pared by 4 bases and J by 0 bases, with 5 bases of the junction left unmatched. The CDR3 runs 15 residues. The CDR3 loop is CASSLNRGMNTEAFF. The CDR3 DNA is TGTGCCAGCAGCCTAAACAGGGGGATGAACACTGAAGCTTTCTTT.

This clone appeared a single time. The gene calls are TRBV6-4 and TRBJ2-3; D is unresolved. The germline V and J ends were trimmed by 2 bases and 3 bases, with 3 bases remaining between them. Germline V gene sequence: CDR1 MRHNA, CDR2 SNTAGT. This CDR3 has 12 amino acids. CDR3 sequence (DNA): TGTGCCAGCAGTGACCAAACAGATACGCAGTATTTT. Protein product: CASSDQTDTQYF.

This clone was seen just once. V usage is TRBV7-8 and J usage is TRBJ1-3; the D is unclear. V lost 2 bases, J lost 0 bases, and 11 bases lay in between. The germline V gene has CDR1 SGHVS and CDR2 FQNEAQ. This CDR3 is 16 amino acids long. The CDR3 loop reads CASSLLTRSSGNTIYF. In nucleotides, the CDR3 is TGTGCCAGCAGCTTACTTACACGGAGCTCTGGAAACACCATATATTTT.

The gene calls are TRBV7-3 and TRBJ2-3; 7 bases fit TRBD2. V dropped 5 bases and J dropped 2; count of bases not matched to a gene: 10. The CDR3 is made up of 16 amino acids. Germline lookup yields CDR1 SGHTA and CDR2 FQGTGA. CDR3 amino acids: CASSPTGTTNTDTQYF. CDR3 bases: TGTGCCAGCAGCCCCACCGGGACTACTAACACAGATACGCAGTATTTT.

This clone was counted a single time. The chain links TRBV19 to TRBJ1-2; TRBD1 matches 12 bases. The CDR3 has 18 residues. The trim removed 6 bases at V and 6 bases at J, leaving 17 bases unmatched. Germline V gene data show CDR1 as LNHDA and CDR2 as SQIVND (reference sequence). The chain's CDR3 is CASSPERPGQGAINGYTF. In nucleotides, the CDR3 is TGTGCCAGTAGCCCAGAGCGTCCGGGACAGGGGGCGATCAATGGCTACACCTTC.